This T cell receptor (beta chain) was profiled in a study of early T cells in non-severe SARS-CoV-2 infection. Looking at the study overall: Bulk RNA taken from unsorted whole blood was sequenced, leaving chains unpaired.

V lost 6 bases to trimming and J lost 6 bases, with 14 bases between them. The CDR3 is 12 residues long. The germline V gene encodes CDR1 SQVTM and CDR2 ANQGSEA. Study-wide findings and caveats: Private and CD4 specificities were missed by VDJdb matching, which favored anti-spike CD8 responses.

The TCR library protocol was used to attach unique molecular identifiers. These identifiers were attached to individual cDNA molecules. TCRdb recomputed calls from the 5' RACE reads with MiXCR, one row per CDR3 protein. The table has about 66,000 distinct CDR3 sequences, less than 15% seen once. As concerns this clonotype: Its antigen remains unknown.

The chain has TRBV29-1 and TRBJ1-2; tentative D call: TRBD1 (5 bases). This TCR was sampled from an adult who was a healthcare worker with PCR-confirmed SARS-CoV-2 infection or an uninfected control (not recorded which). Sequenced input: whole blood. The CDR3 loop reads CSVRGEGDGYTF. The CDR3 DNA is TGCAGCGTCCGGGGCGAAGGGGATGGCTACACCTTC. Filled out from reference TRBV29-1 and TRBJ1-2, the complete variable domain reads SAVISQKPSRDICQRGTSLTIQCQVDSQVTMMFWYRQQPGQSLTLIATANQGSEATYESGFVIDKFPISRPNLTFSTLTVSNMSPEDSSIYLCSVRGEGDGYTFGSGTRLTVV.